The T cell receptor (beta chain) described here comes from a study of T cell repertoires in cytomegalovirus infection. About the research overall: The authors used CMV epitopes that were HLA-C-restricted (recently identified) and HLA-B-restricted (well studied).

The CDR3 runs 13 residues. V was trimmed by 5 bases and J by 0 bases, leaving 5 bases between them. Germline V gene sequence: CDR1 SGHTA, CDR2 FQGNSA. This clonotype occurred many times. Its antigen is unidentified. TCRdb redid the calling of the reads with MiXCR, one entry per CDR3 protein. The sample includes some 940,000 distinct CDR3 sequences, less than 40% of them seen just once. The receptor was derived from a human donor in good health (CMV status not recorded). Some clones in this sample may be carry-over from other donors' samples. The chain couples TRBV7-2 to TRBJ2-1; D ambiguous. The sequenced sample was cultured CD8+ T cells from PBMCs, obtained from culture after CMV antigen stimulation. The DNA for the CDR3 is TGTGCCAGCAGCCCCCCCTCCTACAATGAGCAGTTCTTC. Translated: CASSPPSYNEQFF.